The text below deals with one T cell receptor beta chain. With 2 bases removed from V and 5 bases from J, the gap between germline ends came to 4 bases. The CDR3 has 12 residues. Germline-derived CDR1 and CDR2 are KGHDR and SFDVKD. This sample was taken from a study of T cell responses to AZD1222 COVID-19 vaccine. Method: immunoSEQ multiplex PCR; TCRdb's copy keeps in-frame clones and lacks some. The sample carries some 140,000 clones, about 92% recorded once. Source: peripheral blood, taken on day 0 of AZD1222 vaccination. The rearrangement joins TRBV24-1 to TRBJ2-3; D call uncertain. The TCR was taken from an adult in good health. Here the CDR3 DNA reads TGTGCCACCAGTGATTCTGGAGATACGCAGTATTTT. Translated: CATSDSGDTQYF.